This T cell receptor beta chain was observed in a study of regulatory T cells in long-lasting Graves disease. Overall study findings and caveats: TRBV28, TRBJ1-2 and TRBJ2-5 emerged as the favored segments in persistent disease. Newly diagnosed patients had higher TCR diversity than persistent Graves' patients did.

This clonotype was observed many times. Its antigen is unknown. Library construction for TCR beta used iRepertoire HTBI primers and Arm-PCR of CDR3 regions. MiXCR was run by TCRdb on the multiplex PCR reads, yielding one entry per CDR3 protein. This sample yields 360,000 or so distinct CDR3 sequences, of which approximately 12% are seen a single time; 15% to 20% belongs to the top ten. This sample's time point: newly diagnosed GD, antithyroid drugs for less than 3 months. The TCR library used RNA extracted from PBMCs. An endocrinology department located in Xi'an, China, was where the patients came from. The CDR3 is 14 amino acids. Trimming left V 7 bases short and J 1 base short, with 13 bases between. This same sample was also part of a study on T cells in Graves' hyperthyroidism and ophthalmopathy. Per that study: The primer set for the first-round RT-PCR of the TCR CDR3 was HTBI.

The sample consisted of peripheral blood mononuclear cells (PBMCs), taken at new diagnosis, from a patient treated with antithyroid drugs. This clonotype was sampled from a woman aged 18-29 years with Graves disease. The chain combines TRBV12-3 or TRBV12-4 with TRBJ1-2; possibly TRBD1 for D (6 bases). The CDR3 sequence: CASTRTAINYGYTF. In nucleotides, the CDR3 is TGTGCCAGCACCCGGACAGCCATTAACTATGGCTACACCTTC.